This note documents a single T cell receptor beta chain sequence. Its matching antigen is unknown. The data were obtained in a study of shared clonotypes between healthy human individuals. Method: immunoSEQ multiplex PCR; TCRdb's copy keeps in-frame clones and lacks some. The sample yields roughly 450,000 clones, 79% seen once. Regarding the study as a whole: Collection of samples was limited to blood; tissue repertoires likely differ.

Each unsorted sample relied on roughly 90 million PBMCs as its source of genomic DNA. The germline CDR1 and CDR2 sequences are MDHEN and SYDVKM. The CDR3 spans 14 residues. Trimming at V came to 6 bases and at J to 4 bases, leaving 6 bases not matched to a gene. The receptor was isolated from a woman in her thirties or forties in good health. Some clones in this sample may be carry-over from other donors' samples. The genes are TRBV28 and TRBJ2-7; TRBD2 matches 10 bases. What was sequenced was PBMCs. CDR3 DNA sequence: TGTGCCAGCAGAACAGGACTAGCGGTGTACGAGCAGTACTTC. Its translation: CASRTGLAVYEQYF.